This is a list of T cell receptor beta chains from one sample in a study of T-cell reconstitution after alpha-beta-depleted transplantation in children. TCRdb re-analysed the PCR reads in MiXCR, keeping a single row per CDR3 protein. In the table there are 500,000 to 750,000 distinct CDR3 sequences, around 27% of which are singletons. Specimen: PBMCs, collected before TCRalphabeta/CD19-depleted stem cell transplant. The receptors here all came from a boy under two years old with Wiskott-Aldrich syndrome, due to receive a stem cell transplant. Both conserved end residues are part of each CDR3. The D gene is left open where the match is weak. The size entry is marked missing in some rows and otherwise reads once, few, many or a size class.

v_gene	abundance	j_gene	d_gene	CDR3aa	CDR3nt
TRBV5-1	many	TRBJ2-2	TRBD2	CASSLGGSITGELFF	TGCGCCAGCAGCTTGGGCGGGAGTATCACCGGGGAGCTGTTTTTT
TRBV7-2	.	TRBJ2-5	TRBD1	CASSLATGGFETQYF	TGTGCCAGCAGCTTGGCGACAGGGGGCTTTGAGACCCAGTACTTC
TRBV5-1	.	TRBJ1-1	.	CASSLAGVPEAFF	TGCGCCAGCAGCTTGGCCGGAGTCCCTGAAGCTTTCTTT
TRBV12-3/TRBV12-4	.	TRBJ2-2	.	CASVLGSRGELFF	TGTGCCAGCGTACTCGGCTCACGCGGGGAGCTGTTTTTT
TRBV20-1	few	TRBJ2-7	.	CSASSGPGSYEQYF	TGCAGTGCTAGTTCCGGCCCCGGTTCCTACGAGCAGTACTTC
TRBV14	.	TRBJ2-2	.	CASSQGLDSATTTNTGELFF	TGTGCCAGCAGCCAGGGTTTGGACAGTGCCACGACTACAAACACCGGGGAGCTGTTTTTT
TRBV29-1	few	TRBJ1-2	TRBD1	CSVDDRGHGYTF	TGCAGCGTTGACGACAGGGGGCATGGCTACACCTTC
TRBV28	.	TRBJ2-2	.	CASSRDPSGELFF	TGTGCCAGCAGCCGCGACCCGTCCGGGGAGCTGTTTTTT
TRBV20-1	.	TRBJ1-6	TRBD1	CSARALGQGISPLHF	TGCAGTGCTAGAGCCCTAGGACAGGGAATTTCACCCCTCCACTTT
TRBV6-5	few	TRBJ2-7	.	CASSYYPDSYEQYF	TGTGCCAGCAGTTACTACCCTGACAGCTACGAGCAGTACTTC
TRBV15	few	TRBJ2-5	TRBD2	CATSRGRTSGYHQETQYF	TGTGCCACCAGCAGAGGTCGAACTAGCGGGTACCACCAAGAGACCCAGTACTTC
TRBV9	.	TRBJ2-3	.	CASSVGRRDRVTDTQNF	TGTGCCAGCAGCGTAGGGAGAAGGGACCGAGTGACAGATACGCAGAATTTT
TRBV7-6	few	TRBJ2-2	TRBD1	CASSHRGTGELFF	TGTGCCAGCAGCCACAGGGGGACCGGGGAGCTGTTTTTT
TRBV12-3/TRBV12-4	many	TRBJ2-7	.	CASSPGTYEQYF	TGTGCCAGCAGCCCGGGAACCTACGAGCAGTACTTC
TRBV7-8	few	TRBJ1-2	TRBD1	CASSVVGTGLYGYTF	TGTGCCAGCAGCGTAGTGGGGACAGGGCTCTATGGCTACACCTTC
TRBV29-1	.	TRBJ1-2	.	CSASFGTGLKDGYTF	TGCAGCGCCTCCTTCGGGACGGGCTTGAAGGATGGCTACACCTTC
TRBV27	.	TRBJ1-6	.	CASSWRGGGNSPLHF	TGTGCCAGCAGTTGGAGGGGGGGAGGTAATTCACCCCTCCACTTT
TRBV9	.	TRBJ2-4	.	CASSPGAAKNIQYF	TGTGCCAGCAGCCCAGGGGCAGCCAAAAACATTCAGTACTTC
TRBV21-1	.	TRBJ1-5	.	CASSKQQESQPQHF	TGTGCCAGCAGCAAACAGCAGGAGAGTCAGCCCCAGCATTTT
TRBV5-1	.	TRBJ2-7	TRBD1	CASSPDRLVYEQYF	TGCGCCAGCAGCCCGGACAGGTTGGTATACGAGCAGTACTTC
TRBV7-2	few	TRBJ2-5	TRBD2	CASSLPGLIAETQYF	TGTGCCAGCAGCTTACCGGGACTAATAGCCGAGACCCAGTACTTC
TRBV24-1	few	TRBJ2-5	.	CATSDPRLGGETQYF	TGTGCCACCAGTGATCCGAGACTAGGCGGGGAGACCCAGTACTTC
TRBV5-1	.	TRBJ1-2	.	CASSLDRAYTF	TGCGCCAGCAGCTTGGACCGGGCCTACACCTTC
TRBV5-1	few	TRBJ2-1	TRBD2	CASSVGGTGTRPFF	TGCGCCAGCAGCGTGGGCGGGACCGGGACTAGGCCGTTCTTC
TRBV9	few	TRBJ2-2	.	CASSVISSTGELFF	TGTGCCAGCAGCGTCATCAGCAGCACCGGGGAGCTGTTTTTT
TRBV29-1	.	TRBJ2-2	.	CSVAAVNTGELFF	TGCAGCGTTGCGGCAGTTAACACCGGGGAGCTGTTTTTT
TRBV7-6	.	TRBJ1-1	.	CASNKIAGANTEAFF	TGTGCCAGCAACAAAATCGCAGGAGCGAACACTGAAGCTTTCTTT
TRBV7-3	few	TRBJ2-2	TRBD2	CASSLTKGGGRSTGELFF	TGTGCCAGCAGCTTAACGAAGGGCGGCGGGAGATCAACCGGGGAGCTGTTTTTT
TRBV29-1	.	TRBJ2-2	.	CSVVRNTGELFF	TGCAGCGTTGTCCGGAACACCGGGGAGCTGTTTTTT
TRBV7-9	few	TRBJ2-1	TRBD1	CASSFRQGILDNEQFF	TGTGCCAGCAGCTTCCGACAGGGAATTCTCGACAATGAGCAGTTCTTC
TRBV5-1	.	TRBJ2-2	TRBD2	CASSRGGAGELFF	TGCGCCAGCAGCCGCGGGGGAGCCGGGGAGCTGTTTTTT
TRBV12-3/TRBV12-4	.	TRBJ2-3	.	CASSLIGIGGPDTQYF	TGTGCCAGCAGTTTAATAGGGATAGGGGGACCAGATACGCAGTATTTT